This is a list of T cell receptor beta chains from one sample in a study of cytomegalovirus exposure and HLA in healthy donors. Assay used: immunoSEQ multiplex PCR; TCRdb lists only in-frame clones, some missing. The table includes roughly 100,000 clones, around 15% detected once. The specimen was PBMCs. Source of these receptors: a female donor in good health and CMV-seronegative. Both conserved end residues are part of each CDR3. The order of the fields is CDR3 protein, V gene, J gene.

CASSFEGRPPQHF	TRBV11-2	TRBJ1-5
CASSSLAGAGANVLTF	TRBV4-1	TRBJ2-6
CASSYKGEDGYTF	TRBV6-5	TRBJ1-2
CASSLAQGANNEQFF	TRBV5-1	TRBJ2-1
CASSLQRRENEQFF	TRBV27	TRBJ2-1
CASSLDWRGGRYEQYF	TRBV11-2	TRBJ2-7
CASTGQGANYGYTF	TRBV19	TRBJ1-2
CASSTGDATYGYTF	TRBV19	TRBJ1-2
CASSFKQTGSEANVLTF	TRBV7-8	TRBJ2-6
CASSLYTTTYEQYF	TRBV5-1	TRBJ2-7
CASSPQPQGRETQYF	TRBV18	TRBJ2-5
CASSEVSGLAKNIQYF	TRBV2	TRBJ2-4
CASSYSTGGEEKLFF	TRBV6-5	TRBJ1-4
CASSLDVYEQFF	TRBV5-1	TRBJ2-1
CASSSSGLIYEQYF	TRBV6-5	TRBJ2-7
CASNPTGASTDTQYF	TRBV19	TRBJ2-3
CASSLLFGTSSGANVLTF	TRBV5-1	TRBJ2-6
CASSPRGRLRETQYF	TRBV7-2	TRBJ2-5
CASSQDGGRLRTDTQYF	TRBV4-2	TRBJ2-3
CASSGLSMGTDTQYF	TRBV2	TRBJ2-3
CASSLGTSGGQETQYF	TRBV4-3	TRBJ2-5
CASSLRSDTRAWGQPQHF	TRBV27	TRBJ1-5
CAWSVSYRREETQYF	TRBV30	TRBJ2-5
CATGVAGDIQFF	TRBV10-3	TRBJ2-1
CASDEVVSGNQPQHF	TRBV2	TRBJ1-5
CSVEVETGYGYTF	TRBV29-1	TRBJ1-2
CASSDLDYNEQFF	TRBV10-1	TRBJ2-1
CASGLPSGGEQETQYF	TRBV12-5	TRBJ2-5
CASSFSDSTDTQYF	TRBV5-1	TRBJ2-3
CASTPYEADRNEKLFF	TRBV27	TRBJ1-4
CASTGVGPHTGELFF	TRBV27	TRBJ2-2
CASSVVGGLSEQYF	TRBV7-8	TRBJ2-7
CASSLATGGPEAFF	TRBV7-8	TRBJ1-1
CASSVRDSSYNEQFF	TRBV9	TRBJ2-1
CASSLIVNQPQHF	TRBV7-6	TRBJ1-5
CSVVYGSGHEQYF	TRBV29-1	TRBJ2-7
CASSSDQIGTGQPSYEQYF	TRBV7-9	TRBJ2-7
CASRGTGNTGELFF	TRBV2	TRBJ2-2
CAWAAGGFNEKLFF	TRBV30	TRBJ1-4